This record looks at one T cell receptor beta chain sequence and its context. Its target is not known. Clones were sequenced by immunoSEQ multiplex PCR, and TCRdb holds only the in-frame ones, with some missing. Of about 79,000 clones listed, 94% are singletons. This CDR3 is built from 13 residues. V dropped 0 bases and J dropped 8 bases, with 10 bases sitting between them. From germline, CDR1 is MNHEY and CDR2 SVGAGI. This specimen comes from a study of OX40 agonist ivuxolimab in advanced cancers. Study-wide results and limits: Some patients who did not respond also had low normalized T-cell clonal expansion.

Source: CD4+ or CD8+ T cells sorted from blood, taken in a trial of the OX40 agonist ivuxolimab. The V gene is TRBV6-5, the J gene TRBJ1-2; D may be TRBD1 (5 bases). This TCR was sampled from an adult with an advanced solid tumor such as melanoma, head and neck, liver or kidney cancer. CDR3: CASSYSGGDGYTF. CDR3 sequence (DNA): TGTGCCAGCAGTTACTCGGGAGGGGACGGCTACACCTTC.